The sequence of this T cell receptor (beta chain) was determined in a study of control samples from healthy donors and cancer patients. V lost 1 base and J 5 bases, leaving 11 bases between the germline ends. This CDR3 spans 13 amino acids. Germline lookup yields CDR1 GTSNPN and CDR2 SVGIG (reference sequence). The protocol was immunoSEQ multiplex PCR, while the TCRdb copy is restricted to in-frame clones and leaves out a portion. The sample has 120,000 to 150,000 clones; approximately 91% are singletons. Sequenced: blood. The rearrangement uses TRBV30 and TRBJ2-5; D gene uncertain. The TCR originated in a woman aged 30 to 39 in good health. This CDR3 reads CAWSGGSWETQYF. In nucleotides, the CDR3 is TGTGCCTGGAGTGGTGGCAGTTGGGAGACCCAGTACTTC. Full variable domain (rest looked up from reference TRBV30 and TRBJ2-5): SQTIHQWPATLVQPVGSPLSLECTVEGTSNPNLYWYRQAAGRGLQLLFYSVGIGQISSEVPQNLSASRPQDRQFILSSKKLLLSDSGFYLCAWSGGSWETQYFGPGTRLLVL.